The 30 T cell receptor beta chains presented below share a single source sample, sequenced in a study of cytomegalovirus exposure and HLA in healthy donors. Primers for the PCR totalled 60 Vbeta and 13 Jbeta. Data came from immunoSEQ multiplex PCR; TCRdb stores just in-frame clones and leaves some out. Its table lists approximately 75,000 clones. The specimen was PBMCs. These receptors all come from a man aged 40-49 years in good health and CMV-seronegative.

The chain combines TRBV7-2 with TRBJ1-2, with 7 bases identical to TRBD1. V dropped 3 bases and J dropped 4; count of bases not matched to a gene: 5. Germline assignment: CDR1 SGHTA and CDR2 FQGNSA. The CDR3 is 14 amino acids. Here the CDR3 reads CASSFKGARYGYTF. For the CDR3, the DNA is TGTGCCAGCAGCTTTAAGGGGGCACGCTATGGCTACACCTTC.

The chain couples TRBV27 to TRBJ2-7, with 13 positions matching TRBD2. Germline V gene lookup returns CDR1 MNHEY and CDR2 SMNVEV (reference sequence). The CDR3 contains 15 residues. J was trimmed by 5 bases and V by 4 bases; bases with no gene match: 5. In nucleotides, the CDR3 is TGTGCCAGCAGTTCTTGGACTAGCGGGAGCCACGAGCAGTACTTC. It yields the protein CASSSWTSGSHEQYF.

The rearrangement joins TRBV27 to TRBJ2-2; 12 bases fit TRBD2. Trimming removed 5 bases from V and 6 bases from J; junction bases left unmatched: 13. Per germline, CDR1 MNHEY and CDR2 SMNVEV (reference sequence). This CDR3 is 18 amino acids long. In DNA, the CDR3 is TGTGCCAGCAGTACGAATCTAGCGGGAGGGAAAAGGGCCGGGGAGCTGTTTTTT. Protein: CASSTNLAGGKRAGELFF.

The chain is built from TRBV5-8 and TRBJ1-2, with TRBD1 matching 7 bases. The V and J ends lost 5 bases and 1 base, in that order; junction bases with no gene match: 8. The CDR3 totals 15 residues. Germline CDR1 and CDR2: SGHTS and YDEGEE. The CDR3 here is CASSYTGAGNYGYTF. DNA for the CDR3: TGTGCCAGCAGTTACACAGGGGCGGGTAACTATGGCTACACCTTC.

J is TRBJ1-5 and V is TRBV9; D gene unclear. CDR1 SGDLS and CDR2 YYNGEE come from the germline V gene. This CDR3 is built from 16 residues. V lost 0 bases and J lost 0, with 10 bases in between. CDR3 DNA: TGTGCCAGCAGCGTAGGAGGAAAGGTTAGCAATCAGCCCCAGCATTTT. Protein: CASSVGGKVSNQPQHF.

This chain connects TRBV5-1 to TRBJ2-1; 15 nucleotides agree with TRBD2. V shed 0 bases, J shed 10 bases, and the junction held 11 bases outside the gene matches. Germline V CDR1 and CDR2: SGHRS, YFSETQ. The CDR3 contains 18 residues. The CDR3 region is CASSLEGPGLAGGVEQFF. The CDR3 DNA reads as TGCGCCAGCAGCTTGGAGGGCCCGGGACTAGCGGGAGGCGTAGAGCAGTTCTTC.

The V call is TRBV7-9, the J call TRBJ2-7, with 8 bases fitting TRBD1. Germline lookup yields CDR1 SEHNR and CDR2 FQNEAQ (reference sequence). There are 16 residues in the CDR3. Germline trimming cut 2 bases from V and 1 base from J; bases unmatched to any gene: 7. For the CDR3, the DNA is TGTGCCAGCAGCTTATTGACAGGGGAAGAATCCTACGAGCAGTACTTC. Translating gives CASSLLTGEESYEQYF.

This sequence joins TRBV29-1 and TRBJ2-1; D unclear. The CDR3 is made up of 10 amino acids. Germline V gene lookup returns CDR1 SQVTM and CDR2 ANQGSEA. Deletions cut 4 bases from V and 9 bases from J, with 7 bases between. The chain's CDR3 is CSVAIREQFF. The CDR3 coding sequence is TGCAGCGTTGCTATCCGTGAGCAGTTCTTC.

V gene TRBV7-8 combines with J gene TRBJ1-2; TRBD1 matches at 9 bases. This CDR3 has 13 amino acids. Trimming took 4 bases from V and 4 from J; bases not matched to a gene: 1. Per germline, CDR1 SGHVS and CDR2 FQNEAQ. CDR3 in amino acids: CASSSTGGYGYTF. The CDR3 coding sequence is TGTGCCAGCAGCTCGACAGGGGGCTATGGCTACACCTTC. The full variable domain, completed using reference TRBV7-8 and TRBJ1-2, is GAGVSQSPRYKVAKRGQDVALRCDPISGHVSLFWYQQALGQGPEFLTYFQNEAQLDKSGLPSDRFFAERPEGSVSTLKIQRTQQEDSAVYLCASSSTGGYGYTFGSGTRLTVV.

The chain uses TRBV27 and TRBJ1-1; the D is unclear. The CDR3 is made up of 14 amino acids. Germline CDR1 MNHEY, CDR2 SMNVEV (reference sequence). Trimming cost V 5 bases and J 1 base, with 11 bases left between them. CDR3 DNA: TGTGCCAGCAGTCCGCTTCCCGGGAACACTGAAGCTTTCTTT. Translation gives CASSPLPGNTEAFF.

The rearrangement uses TRBV5-6 and TRBJ2-5, with TRBD1 as a possible D gene (5 bases). CDR3 length: 15 residues. The germline V gene has CDR1 SGHDT and CDR2 YYEEEE. Trimming cost V 2 bases and J 6 bases, with 17 bases left between them. This CDR3 is CASSFLRAVGQTQYF. The CDR3 DNA is TGTGCCAGCAGCTTTCTCAGGGCGGTAGGACAGACCCAGTACTTC.

The V gene is TRBV15, the J gene TRBJ2-1; D gene unclear. The germline V and J ends were trimmed by 0 bases and 8 bases, with 11 bases remaining between them. This CDR3 has 14 residues. Germline V CDR1 and CDR2: LNHNV, YYDKDF (reference sequence). The CDR3 DNA follows: TGTGCCACCAGCAGAGACCGCACTAACTATGAGCAGTTCTTC. This sequence encodes CATSRDRTNYEQFF. Using reference TRBV15 and TRBJ2-1 for the parts outside the CDR3, the full variable domain is DAMVIQNPRYQVTQFGKPVTLSCSQTLNHNVMYWYQQKSSQAPKLLFHYYDKDFNNEADTPDNFQSRRPNTSFCFLDIRSPGLGDTAMYLCATSRDRTNYEQFFGPGTRLTVL.

The genes are TRBV6-6 and TRBJ2-7, with D tentatively TRBD1 (6 bases). The CDR3 length is 15 residues. Deletions cut 2 bases from V and 0 bases from J, with 11 bases between. Germline V lookup: CDR1 MNHNY, CDR2 SVGAGI (reference sequence). The CDR3 loop is CASSYRTASSYEQYF. The CDR3, as DNA: TGTGCCAGCAGTTACCGGACAGCTAGCTCCTACGAGCAGTACTTC.

The chain combines TRBV28 with TRBJ2-2; 7 nucleotides agree with TRBD2. J was trimmed by 6 bases and V by 5 bases; bases with no gene match: 18. The germline gives CDR1 MDHEN, CDR2 SYDVKM. CDR3 size: 18 residues. CDR3 sequence (DNA): TGTGCCAGCAGTGGTGGACTAGGAGGTGGAACGGTCGCCGGGGAGCTGTTTTTT. Protein: CASSGGLGGGTVAGELFF.

CDR3 sequence (DNA): TGTGCCAGCAGTCCAGGGGACGGGTACTATGGCTACACCTTC. This codes for CASSPGDGYYGYTF. The rearrangement links TRBV28 to TRBJ1-2; possible D gene TRBD1, 6 bases. CDR3 length equals 14 residues. The germline CDR1 and CDR2 sequences are MDHEN and SYDVKM. The V end lost 5 bases, the J end lost 3 bases, and 13 bases lay between the germline ends.

The chain links TRBV6-1 to TRBJ2-5, with 9 bases matching TRBD2. Germline V gene lookup returns CDR1 MNHNS and CDR2 SASEGT. The V gene end was trimmed by 3 bases and the J gene end by 3 bases; junction bases not matched to a gene: 5. This CDR3 region has 15 residues. For the CDR3, the DNA is TGTGCCAGCAGTGAGGGTAGCGGGAGTGAAGAGACCCAGTACTTC. Translation: CASSEGSGSEETQYF.

The chain has TRBV5-4 and TRBJ2-3, with 11 bases that match TRBD2. The V segment lost 5 bases and the J segment 3 bases; nucleotides outside the gene matches: 11. This CDR3 has 17 amino acids. Germline-derived CDR1 and CDR2 are SGHNT and YYREEE (reference sequence). CDR3 in DNA: TGTGCCAGCAGTTCATCACCGGGACTAGCGGCTACAGATACGCAGTATTTT. This translates into CASSSSPGLAATDTQYF.

This chain uses TRBV5-4 with TRBJ2-7, with TRBD1 as a possible D gene (6 bases). This CDR3 has 16 amino acids. With 4 bases removed from V and 5 bases from J, the gap between germline ends came to 22 bases. Germline loops: CDR1 SGHNT, CDR2 YYREEE (reference sequence). CDR3 in amino acids: CASSLGGGTTYHEQYF. The CDR3 coding sequence is TGTGCCAGCAGCCTAGGGGGTGGGACGACATACCACGAGCAGTACTTC.

The CDR3 DNA reads TGCGCCAGCAGCCAAGATGGGACAGCCCAAGAGACCCAGTACTTC. It codes for CASSQDGTAQETQYF. This chain connects TRBV4-1 to TRBJ2-5; 7 bases agree with TRBD1. Losses at the gene ends were 0 bases for V and 1 base for J; bases not matched to a gene: 2. This CDR3 region has 15 residues. CDR1 is MGHRA, CDR2 YSYEKL, per germline.

Here the CDR3 reads CASSLNPTYEQYF. The CDR3 DNA sequence: TGCGCCAGCAGCTTGAATCCTACCTACGAGCAGTACTTC. V is TRBV5-1 and J is TRBJ2-7; D gene unclear. Trimming took 1 base from V and 2 from J, leaving 7 bases between them. The V gene's germline CDR1 is SGHRS and CDR2 YFSETQ. The CDR3 is 13 residues long.

V gene TRBV7-9 combines with J gene TRBJ2-2; TRBD2 agrees at 10 bases. Germline assignment: CDR1 SEHNR and CDR2 FQNEAQ (reference sequence). The CDR3 runs to 15 residues. V shed 9 bases, J shed 4 bases, and the junction held 8 bases outside the gene matches. CDR3 DNA sequence: TGTGCCAGGGGGGGGACTAGCGCCTCCACCGGGGAGCTGTTTTTT. Its protein product is CARGGTSASTGELFF. The full variable domain, its missing parts supplied by reference TRBV7-9 and TRBJ2-2, is DTGVSQNPRHKITKRGQNVTFRCDPISEHNRLYWYRQTLGQGPEFLTYFQNEAQLEKSRLLSDRFSAERPKGSFSTLEIQRTEQGDSAMYLCARGGTSASTGELFFGEGSRLTVL.

V gene TRBV6-5 combines with J gene TRBJ1-2, with no clear D. The CDR3 consists of 14 residues. Per germline, CDR1 MNHEY and CDR2 SVGAGI. With 4 bases removed from V and 2 bases from J, the gap between germline ends came to 11 bases. The CDR3 reads CASSFLQANYGYTF. The CDR3 bases are TGTGCCAGCAGTTTTCTTCAAGCCAACTATGGCTACACCTTC.

The chain couples TRBV4-3 to TRBJ1-2, with unresolved D. This CDR3 region has 15 residues. Trimming took off 0 bases at V and 7 bases at J, with 15 bases between the two ends. The germline CDR1 and CDR2 sequences are LGHNA and YSLEER. Written as DNA, the CDR3 is TGCGCCAGCAGCCAAGATCTGGGGTCGGCGGGTGGCTACACCTTC. Encoded protein: CASSQDLGSAGGYTF.

V gene TRBV2 combines with J gene TRBJ1-6; 8 nucleotides align to TRBD1. V trimming: 6 bases; J trimming: 3 bases; junction bases outside the gene matches: 1. CDR3 length: 14 residues. From germline, CDR1 is SNHLY and CDR2 FYNNEI. The CDR3 nucleotides are TGTGCCAGCAGGGGGACAGGCTATAATTCACCCCTCCACTTT. This gives the protein CASRGTGYNSPLHF.

The chain uses TRBV4-3 and TRBJ2-1; 7 nucleotides agree with TRBD2. This CDR3 region has 14 residues. V dropped 1 base and J dropped 7; count of bases not matched to a gene: 4. Germline V CDR1 and CDR2: LGHNA, YSLEER. The CDR3 reads CASSQGGGKNEQFF. The DNA of the CDR3 is TGCGCCAGCAGCCAAGGGGGGGGGAAGAATGAGCAGTTCTTC.

The chain employs TRBV7-8 and TRBJ2-5, with 15 bases identical to TRBD2. Unmatched junction bases numbered 10, after V lost 5 bases and J lost 6 bases. Germline CDR1 reads SGHVS; CDR2 reads FQNEAQ. There are 17 residues in the CDR3. This CDR3 reads CASSPRTSGGATQTQYF. CDR3 DNA: TGTGCCAGCAGCCCGAGGACTAGCGGGGGGGCCACACAGACCCAGTACTTC.

CDR3 in amino acids: CASSFEAFGTEAFF. CDR3 sequence (DNA): TGTGCCAGCAGCTTTGAAGCGTTTGGAACTGAAGCTTTCTTT. V usage is TRBV7-9 and J usage is TRBJ1-1; D not resolved. CDR1 and CDR2 (germline): SEHNR, FQNEAQ (reference sequence). CDR3 length equals 14 residues. V shed 3 bases and J shed 5 bases, with 13 bases lying between them.

The chain combines TRBV2 with TRBJ1-2, with 7 bases fitting TRBD1. V shed 3 bases and J 5 bases; nucleotides not matched to a gene: 6. Germline V gene lookup returns CDR1 SNHLY and CDR2 FYNNEI. The CDR3 runs to 14 residues. The CDR3 reads CASSEGRGNYGYTF. CDR3 sequence (DNA): TGTGCCAGCAGTGAGGGCAGGGGGAATTATGGCTACACCTTC. The full variable domain, in which reference TRBV2 and TRBJ1-2 provide the parts outside the CDR3, is EPEVTQTPSHQVTQMGQEVILRCVPISNHLYFYWYRQILGQKVEFLVSFYNNEISEKSEIFDDQFSVERPDGSNFTLKIRSTKLEDSAMYFCASSEGRGNYGYTFGSGTRLTVV.

The rearrangement links TRBV7-2 to TRBJ1-3; the match to TRBD1 covers 8 bases. V lost 3 bases, J lost 0 bases, and 4 bases stayed unmatched. This CDR3 has 16 residues. The germline V gene has CDR1 SGHTA and CDR2 FQGNSA. CDR3 DNA: TGTGCCAGCAGCTTCCGGACAGGGCCCTCTGGAAACACCATATATTTT. It codes for CASSFRTGPSGNTIYF.

The chain links TRBV5-5 to TRBJ2-1; D ambiguous. The CDR3 has 14 amino acids. With 4 bases removed from V and 4 bases from J, the gap between germline ends came to 12 bases. The germline V gene encodes CDR1 SGHKS and CDR2 YYEKEE (reference sequence). For the CDR3, the DNA is TGTGCCAGCAGCCCCATAGGCGGTTACAATGAGCAGTTCTTC. Translation gives CASSPIGGYNEQFF.